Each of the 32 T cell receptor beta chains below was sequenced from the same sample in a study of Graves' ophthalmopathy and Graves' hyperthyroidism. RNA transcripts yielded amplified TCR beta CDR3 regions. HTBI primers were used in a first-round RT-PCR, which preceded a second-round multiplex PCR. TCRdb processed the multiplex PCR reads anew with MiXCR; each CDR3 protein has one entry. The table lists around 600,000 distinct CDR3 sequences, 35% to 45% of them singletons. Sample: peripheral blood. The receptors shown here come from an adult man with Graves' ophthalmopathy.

CDR3 bases: TGTGCCAGCAGCCGGGGGAGGGATGACTATGGCTACACCTTC. This gives the protein CASSRGRDDYGYTF. The V and J genes are TRBV14 and TRBJ1-2; a possible D gene is TRBD1 (5 bases). CDR3 length: 14 amino acids. Trimming stripped 4 bases from V and 3 bases from J, with 12 bases between. Germline CDR1 SGHDN, CDR2 FVKESK.

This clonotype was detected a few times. CDR3 amino acids: CASSSPESGANVLTF. The CDR3 DNA follows: TGTGCCAGCAGTTCCCCGGAGTCTGGGGCCAACGTCCTGACTTTC. The chain joins TRBV12-3 or TRBV12-4 to TRBJ2-6; D is uncertain. The CDR3 has 15 amino acids. Between the trimmed V and J ends, which lost 4 bases and 1 base, there was a span of 8 bases.

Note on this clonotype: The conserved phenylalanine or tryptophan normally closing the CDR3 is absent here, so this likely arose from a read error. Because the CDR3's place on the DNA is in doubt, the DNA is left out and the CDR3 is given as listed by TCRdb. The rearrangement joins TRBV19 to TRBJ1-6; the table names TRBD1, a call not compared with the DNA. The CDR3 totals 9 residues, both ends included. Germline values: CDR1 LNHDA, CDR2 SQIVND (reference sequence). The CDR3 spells CASSIQGQG.

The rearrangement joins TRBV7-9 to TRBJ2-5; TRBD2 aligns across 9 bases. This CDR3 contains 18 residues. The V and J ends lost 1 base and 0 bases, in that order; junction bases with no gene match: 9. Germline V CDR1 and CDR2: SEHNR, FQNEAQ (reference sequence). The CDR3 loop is CASSLEFSSGAYQETQYF. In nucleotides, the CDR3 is TGTGCCAGCAGCTTAGAATTCTCTAGCGGGGCGTACCAAGAGACCCAGTACTTC.

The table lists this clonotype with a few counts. CDR3 region: CASSVWGTHLANYGYTF. The CDR3 DNA is TGTGCCAGCAGCGTGTGGGGGACTCATTTAGCTAACTATGGCTACACCTTC. V is TRBV9 and J is TRBJ1-2; TRBD1 is a possible D gene (5 bases). The CDR3 covers 17 residues. Germline V lookup: CDR1 SGDLS, CDR2 YYNGEE. V dropped 2 bases and J dropped 0 bases, with 17 bases sitting between them.

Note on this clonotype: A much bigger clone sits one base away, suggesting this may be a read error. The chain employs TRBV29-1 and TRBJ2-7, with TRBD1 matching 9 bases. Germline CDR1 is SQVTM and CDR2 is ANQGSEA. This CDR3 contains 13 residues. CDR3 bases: TGCAGCGTAACAGGGGGCCAGACCTACGAGCAGTGCTTC. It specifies CSVTGGQTYEQCF.

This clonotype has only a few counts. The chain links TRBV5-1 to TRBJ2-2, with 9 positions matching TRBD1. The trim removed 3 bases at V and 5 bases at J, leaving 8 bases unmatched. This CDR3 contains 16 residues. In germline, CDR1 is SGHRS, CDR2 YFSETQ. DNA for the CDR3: TGCGCCAGCAGCTCCGGACAGGGGCCTTTGACCGGGGAGCTGTTTTTT. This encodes CASSSGQGPLTGELFF.

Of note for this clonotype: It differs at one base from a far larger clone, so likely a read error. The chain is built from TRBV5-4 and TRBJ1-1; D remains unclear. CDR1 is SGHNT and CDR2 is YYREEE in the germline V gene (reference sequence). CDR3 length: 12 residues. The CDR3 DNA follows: TGTGCCAGCAGCTTGGATAACATTGAAGCTTTCTTT. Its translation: CASSLDNIEAFF.

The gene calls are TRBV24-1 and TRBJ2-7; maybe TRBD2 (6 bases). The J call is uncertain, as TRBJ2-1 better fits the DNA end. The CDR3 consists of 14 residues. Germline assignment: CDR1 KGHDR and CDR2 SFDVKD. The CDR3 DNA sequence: TGTGCCACCAGTGATTCGTTGGGGAGGAGCGAGCAGTTCTTC. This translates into CATSDSLGRSEQFF.

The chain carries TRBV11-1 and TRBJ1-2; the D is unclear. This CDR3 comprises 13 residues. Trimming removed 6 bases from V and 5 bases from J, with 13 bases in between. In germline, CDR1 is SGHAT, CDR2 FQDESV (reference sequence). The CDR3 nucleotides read TGTGCCAGCAGGTCCTCCGGGTCGTATGGCTACACCTTC. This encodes CASRSSGSYGYTF.

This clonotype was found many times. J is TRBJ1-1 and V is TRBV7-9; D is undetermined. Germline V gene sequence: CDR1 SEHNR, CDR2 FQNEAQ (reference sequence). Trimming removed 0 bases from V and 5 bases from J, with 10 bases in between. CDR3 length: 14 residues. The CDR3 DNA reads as TGTGCCAGCAGCTTAGCAGCCCGGAGGACTGAAGCTTTCTTT. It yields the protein CASSLAARRTEAFF.

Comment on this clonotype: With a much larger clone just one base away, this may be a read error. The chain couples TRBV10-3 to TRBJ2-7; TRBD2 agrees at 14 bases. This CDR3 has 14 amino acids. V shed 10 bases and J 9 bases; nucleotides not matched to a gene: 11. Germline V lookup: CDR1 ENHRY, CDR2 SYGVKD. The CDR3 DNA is TGTGCCACCGGGACTAGCGGGAGTTTTTTCGGGCAGTACTTC. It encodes CATGTSGSFFGQYF.

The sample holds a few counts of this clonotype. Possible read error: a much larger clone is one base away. Here the CDR3 reads CASSFGTNEKLFF. CDR3 nucleotide sequence: TGTGCCAGCAGCTTTGGAACTAATGAAAAACTGTTTTTT. The genes are TRBV7-2 and TRBJ1-4; no firm D call. CDR3 length: 13 residues. Looked up from germline, CDR1 is SGHTA and CDR2 is FQGNSA. Trimming took off 3 bases at V and 1 base at J, with 3 bases between the two ends.

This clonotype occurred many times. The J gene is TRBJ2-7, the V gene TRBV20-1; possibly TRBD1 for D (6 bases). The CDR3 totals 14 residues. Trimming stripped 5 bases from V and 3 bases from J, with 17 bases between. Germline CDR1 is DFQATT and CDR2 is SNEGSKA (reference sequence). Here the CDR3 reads CSAGRSGQIYEQYF. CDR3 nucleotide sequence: TGCAGTGCTGGACGTTCGGGACAAATCTACGAGCAGTACTTC.

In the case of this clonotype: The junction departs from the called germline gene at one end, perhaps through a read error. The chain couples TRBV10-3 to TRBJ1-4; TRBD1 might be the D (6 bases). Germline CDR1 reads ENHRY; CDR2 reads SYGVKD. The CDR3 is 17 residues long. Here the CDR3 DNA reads TGTGCCAGCAGTTACTCGACCTCAACCGAAGGGGGTGAAAAACTGTTTTTT. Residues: CASSYSTSTEGGEKLFF.

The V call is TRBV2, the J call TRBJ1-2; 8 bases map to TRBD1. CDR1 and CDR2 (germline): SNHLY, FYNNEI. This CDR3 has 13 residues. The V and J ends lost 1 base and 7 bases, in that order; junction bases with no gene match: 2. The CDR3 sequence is CASSEGTGSGYTF. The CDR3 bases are TGTGCCAGCAGTGAAGGGACAGGGAGTGGCTACACCTTC.

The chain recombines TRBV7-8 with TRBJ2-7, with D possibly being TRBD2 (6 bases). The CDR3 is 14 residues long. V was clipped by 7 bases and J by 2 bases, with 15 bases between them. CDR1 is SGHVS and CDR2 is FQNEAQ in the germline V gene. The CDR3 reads CASIGGLATYEQYF. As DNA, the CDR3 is TGTGCCAGCATCGGAGGGCTAGCCACCTACGAGCAGTACTTC. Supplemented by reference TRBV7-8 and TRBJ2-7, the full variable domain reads GAGVSQSPRYKVAKRGQDVALRCDPISGHVSLFWYQQALGQGPEFLTYFQNEAQLDKSGLPSDRFFAERPEGSVSTLKIQRTQQEDSAVYLCASIGGLATYEQYFGPGTRLTVT.

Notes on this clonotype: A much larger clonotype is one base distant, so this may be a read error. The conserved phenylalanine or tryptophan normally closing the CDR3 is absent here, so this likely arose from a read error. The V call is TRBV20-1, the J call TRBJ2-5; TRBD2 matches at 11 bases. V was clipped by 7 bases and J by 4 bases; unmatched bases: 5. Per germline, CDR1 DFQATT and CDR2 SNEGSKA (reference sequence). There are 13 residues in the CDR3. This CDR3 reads CSVPLAGGETQYL. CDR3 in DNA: TGCAGTGTCCCTCTAGCGGGGGGAGAGACCCAGTACCTC.

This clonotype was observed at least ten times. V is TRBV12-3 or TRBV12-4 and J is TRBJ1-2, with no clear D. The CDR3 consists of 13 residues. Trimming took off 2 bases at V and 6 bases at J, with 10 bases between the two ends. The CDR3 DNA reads TGTGCCAGCAGTTTATCTCCAGTGAATGGCTACACCTTC. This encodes CASSLSPVNGYTF.

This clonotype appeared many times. As DNA, the CDR3 is TGTGCCACCAGCAGATCCCCGGAGGGCGGTAACTATGGCTACACCTTC. Its translation is CATSRSPEGGNYGYTF. The chain uses TRBV15 and TRBJ1-2; D unresolved. The CDR3 runs 16 residues. V lost 2 bases to trimming and J lost 1 base, with 14 bases between them. Germline CDR1 is LNHNV and CDR2 is YYDKDF (reference sequence).

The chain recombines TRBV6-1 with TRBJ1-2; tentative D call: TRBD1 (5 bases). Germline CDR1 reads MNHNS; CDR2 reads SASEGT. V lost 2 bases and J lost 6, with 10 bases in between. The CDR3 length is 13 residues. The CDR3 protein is CASSESGLDGYTF. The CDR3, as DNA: TGTGCCAGCAGTGAATCAGGGCTTGATGGCTACACCTTC.

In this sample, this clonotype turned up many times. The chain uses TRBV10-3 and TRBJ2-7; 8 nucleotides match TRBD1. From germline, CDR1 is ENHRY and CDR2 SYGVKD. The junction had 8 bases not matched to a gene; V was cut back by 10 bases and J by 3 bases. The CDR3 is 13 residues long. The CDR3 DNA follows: TGTGCCACGCTACTAGGACAGGGCTACGAGCAGTACTTC. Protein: CATLLGQGYEQYF.

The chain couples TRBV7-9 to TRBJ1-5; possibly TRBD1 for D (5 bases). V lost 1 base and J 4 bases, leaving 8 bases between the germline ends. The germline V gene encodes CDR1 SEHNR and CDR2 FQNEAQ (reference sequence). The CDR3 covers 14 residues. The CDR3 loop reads CASSLVGTNQPQHF. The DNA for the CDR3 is TGTGCCAGCAGCTTAGTAGGGACGAATCAGCCCCAGCATTTT.

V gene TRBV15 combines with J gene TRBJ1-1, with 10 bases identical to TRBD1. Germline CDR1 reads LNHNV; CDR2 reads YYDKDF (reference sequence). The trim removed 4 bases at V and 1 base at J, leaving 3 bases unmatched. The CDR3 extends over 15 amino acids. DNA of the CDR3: TGTGCCACCAGCAAGGGACAGGGGACGAACACTGAAGCTTTCTTT. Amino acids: CATSKGQGTNTEAFF.

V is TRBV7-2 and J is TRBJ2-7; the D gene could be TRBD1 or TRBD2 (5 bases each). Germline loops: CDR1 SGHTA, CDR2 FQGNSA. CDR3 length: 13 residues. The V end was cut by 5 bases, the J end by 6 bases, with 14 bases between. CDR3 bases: TGTGCCAGCAGCCAGAGGGGTAGGACCGAGCAGTACTTC. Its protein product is CASSQRGRTEQYF.

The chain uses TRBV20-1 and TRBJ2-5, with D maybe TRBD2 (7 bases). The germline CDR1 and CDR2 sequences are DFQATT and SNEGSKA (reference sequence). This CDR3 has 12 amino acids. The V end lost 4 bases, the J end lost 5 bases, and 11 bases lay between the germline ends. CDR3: CSAKGGMETQYF. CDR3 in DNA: TGCAGTGCTAAGGGGGGGATGGAGACCCAGTACTTC.

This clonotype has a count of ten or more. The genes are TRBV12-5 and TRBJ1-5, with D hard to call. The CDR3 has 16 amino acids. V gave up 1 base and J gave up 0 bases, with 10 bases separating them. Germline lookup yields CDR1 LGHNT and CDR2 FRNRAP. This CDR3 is CASGLGHGNSNQPQHF. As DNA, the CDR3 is TGTGCTAGTGGTTTGGGTCACGGAAATAGCAATCAGCCCCAGCATTTT.

In nucleotides, the CDR3 is TGTGCCAGCAGCCAAGATCGAAGGGCAGAAGAGACCCAGTACTTC. Translating it yields CASSQDRRAEETQYF. V and J are TRBV14 and TRBJ2-5, with unresolved D. The length of the CDR3 is 15 residues. Germline CDR1 and CDR2: SGHDN and FVKESK. V lost 0 bases and J lost 3, with 11 bases in between.

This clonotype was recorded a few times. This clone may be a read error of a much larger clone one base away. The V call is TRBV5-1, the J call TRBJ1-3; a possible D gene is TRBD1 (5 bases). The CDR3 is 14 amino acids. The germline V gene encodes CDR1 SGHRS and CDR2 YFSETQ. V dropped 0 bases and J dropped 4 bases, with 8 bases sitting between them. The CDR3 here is CASSLAGHGNTIYF. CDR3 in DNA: TGCGCCAGCAGCTTGGCGGGGCACGGAAACACCATATATTTT.

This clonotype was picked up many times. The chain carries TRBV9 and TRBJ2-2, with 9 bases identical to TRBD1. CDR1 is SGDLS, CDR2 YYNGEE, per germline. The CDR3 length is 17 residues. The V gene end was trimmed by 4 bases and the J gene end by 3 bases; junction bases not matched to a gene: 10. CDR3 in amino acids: CASSTSGTGTDTGELFF. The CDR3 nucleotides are TGTGCCAGCAGCACCTCGGGGACAGGGACGGACACCGGGGAGCTGTTTTTT.

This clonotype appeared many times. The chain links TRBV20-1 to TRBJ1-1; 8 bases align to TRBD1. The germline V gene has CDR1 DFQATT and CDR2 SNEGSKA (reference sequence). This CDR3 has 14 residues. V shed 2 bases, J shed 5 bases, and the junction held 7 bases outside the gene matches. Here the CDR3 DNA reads TGCAGTGCTAGACTGACAGGGGCCGGGACTGAAGCTTTCTTT. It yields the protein CSARLTGAGTEAFF.

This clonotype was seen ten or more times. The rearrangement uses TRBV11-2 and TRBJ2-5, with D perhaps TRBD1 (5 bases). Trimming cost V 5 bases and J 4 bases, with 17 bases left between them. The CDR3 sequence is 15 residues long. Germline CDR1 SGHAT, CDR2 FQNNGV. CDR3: CASSPLSGRGETQYF. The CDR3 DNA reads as TGTGCCAGCAGCCCCCTCTCAGGGCGAGGAGAGACCCAGTACTTC.